This T cell receptor (beta chain) was obtained from a study of blood T cell repertoires in COVID-19. The wider study: Some COVID-19 samples were acute and others convalescent; all came from the United States, Italy and Spain. The cDNA or gDNA used as material had been derived from T cells, B-cell-depleted T cells, or PBMCs.

In the source study's methods: For nucleated cells, counts were estimated from reference gene primer amplification. TCRdb keeps only in-frame clones here, not all; method: immunoSEQ multiplex PCR. The V and J calls and clone size were taken over from that table, and D and trimming were inferred from the DNA. In the table there are about 200,000 clones, less than 90% of which are singletons. The TCR originated in a woman in her seventies with acute or convalescent COVID-19. Sequenced sample: peripheral blood.

The CDR3 loop is CASSLQGAIYEQYF. The CDR3 nucleotides are TGTGCCAGCAGCTTGCAGGGGGCGATATACGAGCAGTACTTC. The V call is TRBV11-2, the J call TRBJ2-7; 8 bases align to TRBD1. The CDR3 totals 14 residues. The V and J ends lost 3 bases and 4 bases, in that order; junction bases with no gene match: 5. Germline CDR1 SGHAT, CDR2 FQNNGV.